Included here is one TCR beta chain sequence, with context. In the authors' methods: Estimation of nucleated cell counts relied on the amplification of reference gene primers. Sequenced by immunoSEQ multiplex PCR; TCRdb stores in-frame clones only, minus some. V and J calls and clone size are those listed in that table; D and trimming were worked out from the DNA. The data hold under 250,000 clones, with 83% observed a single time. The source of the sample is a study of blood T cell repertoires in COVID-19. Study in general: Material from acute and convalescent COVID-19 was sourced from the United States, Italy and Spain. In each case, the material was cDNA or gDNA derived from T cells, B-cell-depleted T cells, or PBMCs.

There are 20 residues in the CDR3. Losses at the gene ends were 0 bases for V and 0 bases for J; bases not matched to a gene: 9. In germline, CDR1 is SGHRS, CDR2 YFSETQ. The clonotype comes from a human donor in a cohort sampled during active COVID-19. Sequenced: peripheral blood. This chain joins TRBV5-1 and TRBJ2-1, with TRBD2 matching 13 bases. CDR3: CASSLAGTSGVISSYNEQFF. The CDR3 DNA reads TGCGCCAGCAGCTTGGCCGGGACTAGCGGGGTTATTAGCTCCTACAATGAGCAGTTCTTC.